The sample holds one count of the clone carrying this T cell receptor (beta chain). Source study methods: The authors estimated nucleated cell counts from reference gene primer amplification. TCRdb's table, derived via immunoSEQ multiplex PCR, lists solely in-frame clones and lacks some. The V and J calls and clone size are taken from that table; D and trimming were inferred from the DNA. The repertoire consists of approximately 73,000 clones, with roughly four fifths occurring once and the leading ten covering roughly 0.83%. The data stem from a study of blood T cell repertoires in COVID-19. Study in general: Spain, Italy and the United States supplied samples that represented acute and convalescent COVID-19. PBMCs, B-cell-depleted T cells, or T cells were the source of the cDNA or gDNA that made up the material.

This CDR3 is built from 17 residues. With 1 base clipped from V and 6 bases from J, the junction kept 8 bases outside the gene matches. Germline CDR1 is LGHNA and CDR2 is YSLEER. The chain couples TRBV4-3 to TRBJ1-5; 11 bases are a match to TRBD1. Sample: peripheral blood. The clonotype was recovered from a woman aged 65 to 85 with acute or convalescent COVID-19. CDR3 residues: CASSQVLGTGGSQPQHF. The CDR3 DNA reads as TGCGCCAGCAGCCAAGTCCTCGGGACAGGGGGAAGTCAGCCCCAGCATTTT.